This TCR beta chain was sequenced in a study of T-cell reconstitution after alpha-beta-depleted transplantation in children. Whole-study results and caveats: In some patients, recipient T cells and intrathymic progenitors surviving conditioning explained high day-60 diversity. Newly produced T cells mostly provided counts and TCRbeta diversity after one year, as hyperexpanded clones declined. Reportedly, only several hundred clones from non-depleted graft cells drove alpha-beta T-cell counts at about two months.

Of note for this clonotype: Its cognate antigen is unknown.

Unique molecular identifiers were built into the TCRbeta library. Each CDR3 protein gets one entry after TCRdb re-called the PCR reads with MiXCR. The repertoire consists of hundreds of thousands of distinct CDR3 sequences, with 15% to 20% occurring once and the leading ten covering around 5%. The CDR3 runs 16 residues. V shed 0 bases, J shed 8 bases, and the junction held 7 bases outside the gene matches. CDR1 and CDR2 from the germline V gene are SGHNT and YYREEE (reference sequence). The receptor was isolated from a male patient under 18 who had a stem cell transplant for acute lymphoblastic leukemia, so the T cells may come from the graft donor. Material: PBMCs, mostly from graft donor cells, obtained 360 days after TCRalphabeta/CD19-depleted stem cell transplant. The chain recombines TRBV5-4 with TRBJ2-1; 11 bases agree with TRBD2. CDR3 sequence: CASSLATGTSGYEQFF. CDR3 nucleotide sequence: TGTGCCAGCAGCTTGGCGACCGGGACTAGCGGTTATGAGCAGTTCTTC.